This TCR beta chain was sequenced for a study of CD8 T cells in ankylosing spondylitis. Findings and caveats of the study: The disease-linked clones had a CD8+ phenotype and low blood frequencies. Ankylosing spondylitis blood appeared to be characterized by a TCR beta motif of several highly homologous variants. Significant enrichment of disease-linked clones was reported in matched ankylosing spondylitis synovial fluid.

The V gene lost 0 bases and the J gene lost 2 bases, with 14 bases spanning the gap. Per the germline V gene, CDR1 is DFQATT and CDR2 is SNEGSKA (reference sequence). CDR3 length equals 15 residues. Quantitative barcoded 5'-RACE was used to prepare TCR beta libraries. Using its own MiXCR run on the 5' RACE reads, TCRdb lists one record per CDR3 protein. This sample has some 200,000 distinct CDR3 sequences, with around a quarter found just once. This clonotype was counted many times. Antigen unknown. The chain links TRBV20-1 to TRBJ2-7; the D gene could be TRBD1 or TRBD2 (5 bases each). The sample consisted of blood, either unsorted or a sorted T cell fraction (not recorded which). The TCR sequence derives from a male donor with ankylosing spondylitis or in good health (not recorded which). The chain's CDR3 is CSARDPRGQAYEQYF. CDR3 nucleotides: TGCAGTGCTAGAGATCCCCGGGGCCAAGCCTACGAGCAGTACTTC.